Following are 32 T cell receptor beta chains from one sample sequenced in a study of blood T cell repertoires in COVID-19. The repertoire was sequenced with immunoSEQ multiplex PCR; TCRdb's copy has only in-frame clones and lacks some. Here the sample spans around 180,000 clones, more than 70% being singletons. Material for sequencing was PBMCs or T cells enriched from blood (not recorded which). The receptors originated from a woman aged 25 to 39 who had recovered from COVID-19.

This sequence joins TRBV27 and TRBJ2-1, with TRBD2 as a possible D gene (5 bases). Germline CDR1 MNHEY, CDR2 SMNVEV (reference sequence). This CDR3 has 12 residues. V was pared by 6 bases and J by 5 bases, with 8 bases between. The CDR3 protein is CASSKRDNEQFF. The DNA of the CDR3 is TGTGCCAGCAGCAAGAGGGACAATGAGCAGTTCTTC.

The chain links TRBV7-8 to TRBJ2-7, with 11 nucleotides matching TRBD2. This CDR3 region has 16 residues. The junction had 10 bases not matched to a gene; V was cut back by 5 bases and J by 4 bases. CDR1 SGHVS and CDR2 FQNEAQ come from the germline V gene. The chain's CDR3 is CASSTIAGGPLYEQYF. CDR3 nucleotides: TGTGCCAGCAGCACTATAGCGGGAGGGCCCCTTTACGAGCAGTACTTC.

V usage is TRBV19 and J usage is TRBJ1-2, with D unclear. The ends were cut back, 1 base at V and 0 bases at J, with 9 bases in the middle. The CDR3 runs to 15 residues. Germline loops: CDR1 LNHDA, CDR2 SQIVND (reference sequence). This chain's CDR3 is CASSIGNTANYGYTF. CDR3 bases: TGTGCCAGTAGTATAGGGAATACAGCTAACTATGGCTACACCTTC.

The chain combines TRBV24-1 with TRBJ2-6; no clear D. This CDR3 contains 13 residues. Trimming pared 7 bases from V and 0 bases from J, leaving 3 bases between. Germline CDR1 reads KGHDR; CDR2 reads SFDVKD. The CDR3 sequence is CATRSSGANVLTF. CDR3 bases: TGTGCCACCAGGAGCTCTGGGGCCAACGTCCTGACTTTC.

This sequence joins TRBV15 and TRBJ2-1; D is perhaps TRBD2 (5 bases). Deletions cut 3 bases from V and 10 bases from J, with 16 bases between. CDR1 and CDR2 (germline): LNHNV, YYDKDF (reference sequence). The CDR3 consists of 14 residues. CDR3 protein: CATSRRVTTKEQFF. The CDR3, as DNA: TGTGCCACCAGCAGGAGGGTGACAACAAAAGAGCAGTTCTTC.

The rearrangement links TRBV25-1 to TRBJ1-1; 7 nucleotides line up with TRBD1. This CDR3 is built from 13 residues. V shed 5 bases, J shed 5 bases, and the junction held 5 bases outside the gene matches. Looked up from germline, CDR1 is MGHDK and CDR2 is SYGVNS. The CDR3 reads CASSLTGQTEAFF. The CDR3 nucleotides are TGTGCCAGCAGTCTGACAGGGCAGACTGAAGCTTTCTTT.

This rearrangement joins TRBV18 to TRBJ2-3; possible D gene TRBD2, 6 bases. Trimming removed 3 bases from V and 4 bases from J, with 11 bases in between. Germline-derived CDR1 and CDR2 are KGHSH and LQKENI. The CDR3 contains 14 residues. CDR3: CASSPEGEADTQYF. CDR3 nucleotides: TGTGCCAGCTCACCGGAGGGAGAGGCAGATACGCAGTATTTT.

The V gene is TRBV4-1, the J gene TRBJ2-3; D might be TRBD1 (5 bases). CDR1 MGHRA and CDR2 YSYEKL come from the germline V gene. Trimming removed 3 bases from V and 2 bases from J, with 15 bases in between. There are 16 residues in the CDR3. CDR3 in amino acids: CASSQGQGPYTDTQYF. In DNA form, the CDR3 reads TGCGCCAGCAGCCAGGGGCAGGGTCCTTACACAGATACGCAGTATTTT.

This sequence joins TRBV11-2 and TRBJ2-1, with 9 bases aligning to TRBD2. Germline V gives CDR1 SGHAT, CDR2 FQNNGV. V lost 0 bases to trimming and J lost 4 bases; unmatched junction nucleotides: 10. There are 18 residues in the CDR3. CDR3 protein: CASSLDAFAGGPYNEQFF. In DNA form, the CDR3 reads TGTGCCAGCAGCTTAGATGCTTTTGCGGGAGGGCCTTACAATGAGCAGTTCTTC. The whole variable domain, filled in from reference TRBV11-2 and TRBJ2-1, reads EAGVAQSPRYKIIEKRQSVAFWCNPISGHATLYWYQQILGQGPKLLIQFQNNGVVDDSQLPKDRFSAERLKGVDSTLKIQPAKLEDSAVYLCASSLDAFAGGPYNEQFFGPGTRLTVL.

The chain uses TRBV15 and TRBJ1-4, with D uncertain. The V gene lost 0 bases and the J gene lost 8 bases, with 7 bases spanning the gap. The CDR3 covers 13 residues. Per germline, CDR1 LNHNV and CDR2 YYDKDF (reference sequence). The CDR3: CATSRDRSEKLFF. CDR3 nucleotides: TGTGCCACCAGCAGAGATAGGAGCGAAAAACTGTTTTTT.

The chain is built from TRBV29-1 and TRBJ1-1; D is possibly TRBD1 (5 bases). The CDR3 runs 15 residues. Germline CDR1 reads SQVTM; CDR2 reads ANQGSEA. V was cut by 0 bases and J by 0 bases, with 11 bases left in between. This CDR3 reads CSVEDSGGVNTEAFF. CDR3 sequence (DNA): TGCAGCGTTGAAGATTCAGGAGGGGTGAACACTGAAGCTTTCTTT.

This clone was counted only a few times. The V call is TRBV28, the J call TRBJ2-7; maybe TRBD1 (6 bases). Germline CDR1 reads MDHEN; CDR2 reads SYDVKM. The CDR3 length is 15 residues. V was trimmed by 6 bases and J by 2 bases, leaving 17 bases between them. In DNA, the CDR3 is TGTGCCAGCAGACTCCAGGGGAAAACAACCTACGAGCAGTACTTC. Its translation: CASRLQGKTTYEQYF.

CDR3 DNA sequence: TGTGCCAGCAGCCAATATGGAGGGAGCAATCAGCCCCAGCATTTT. Translating gives CASSQYGGSNQPQHF. The chain uses TRBV16 and TRBJ1-5; no clear D. The V end lost 1 base, the J end lost 1 base, and 8 bases lay between the germline ends. Germline CDR1 reads KGHSY; CDR2 reads FQNENV. The CDR3 totals 15 residues.

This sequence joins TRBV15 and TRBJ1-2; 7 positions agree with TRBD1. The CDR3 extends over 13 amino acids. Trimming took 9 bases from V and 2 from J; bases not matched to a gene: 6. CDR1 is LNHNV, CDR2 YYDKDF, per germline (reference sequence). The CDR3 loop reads CATNRGGNYGYTF. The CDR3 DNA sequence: TGTGCCACTAACAGGGGAGGCAACTATGGCTACACCTTC.

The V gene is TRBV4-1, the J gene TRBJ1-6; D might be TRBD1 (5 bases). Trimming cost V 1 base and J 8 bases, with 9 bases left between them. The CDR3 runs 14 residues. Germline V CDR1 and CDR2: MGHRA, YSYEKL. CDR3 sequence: CASSQGQTHSPLHF. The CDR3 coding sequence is TGCGCCAGCAGCCAAGGACAGACCCATTCACCCCTCCACTTT.

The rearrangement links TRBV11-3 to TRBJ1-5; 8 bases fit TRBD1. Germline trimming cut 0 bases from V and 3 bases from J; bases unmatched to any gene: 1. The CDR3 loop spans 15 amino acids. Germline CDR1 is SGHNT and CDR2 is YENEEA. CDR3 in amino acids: CASSLEQGVNQPQHF. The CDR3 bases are TGTGCCAGCAGCTTAGAACAGGGGGTCAATCAGCCCCAGCATTTT.

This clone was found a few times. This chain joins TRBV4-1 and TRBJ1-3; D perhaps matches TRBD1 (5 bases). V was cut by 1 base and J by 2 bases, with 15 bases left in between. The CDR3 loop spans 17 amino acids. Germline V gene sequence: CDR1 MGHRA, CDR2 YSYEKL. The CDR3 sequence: CASSQAEKGFAGNTIYF. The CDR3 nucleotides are TGCGCCAGCAGCCAAGCAGAAAAGGGGTTTGCTGGAAACACCATATATTTT.

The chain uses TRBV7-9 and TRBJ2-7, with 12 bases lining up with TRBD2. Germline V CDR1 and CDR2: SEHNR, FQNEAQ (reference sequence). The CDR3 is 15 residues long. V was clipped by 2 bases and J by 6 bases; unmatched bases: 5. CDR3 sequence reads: CASSLTSGRKLEQYF. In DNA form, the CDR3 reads TGTGCCAGCAGCTTAACTAGCGGGAGGAAACTCGAGCAGTACTTC.

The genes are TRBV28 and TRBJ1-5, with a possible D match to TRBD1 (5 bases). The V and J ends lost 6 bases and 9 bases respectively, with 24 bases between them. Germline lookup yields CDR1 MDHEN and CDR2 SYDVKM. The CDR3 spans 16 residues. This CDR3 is CASSREGVPRPWPQHF. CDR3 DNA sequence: TGTGCCAGCAGCCGAGAAGGGGTCCCAAGGCCCTGGCCCCAGCATTTT. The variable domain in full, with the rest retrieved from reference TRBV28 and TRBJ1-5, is DVKVTQSSRYLVKRTGEKVFLECVQDMDHENMFWYRQDPGLGLRLIYFSYDVKMKEKGDIPEGYSVSREKKERFSLILESASTNQTSMYLCASSREGVPRPWPQHFGDGTRLSIL.

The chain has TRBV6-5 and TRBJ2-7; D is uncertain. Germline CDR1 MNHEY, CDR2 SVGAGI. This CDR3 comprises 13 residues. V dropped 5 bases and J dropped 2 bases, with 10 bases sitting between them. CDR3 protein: CASSMVGAYEQYF. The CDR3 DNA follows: TGTGCCAGCAGTATGGTCGGAGCCTACGAGCAGTACTTC.

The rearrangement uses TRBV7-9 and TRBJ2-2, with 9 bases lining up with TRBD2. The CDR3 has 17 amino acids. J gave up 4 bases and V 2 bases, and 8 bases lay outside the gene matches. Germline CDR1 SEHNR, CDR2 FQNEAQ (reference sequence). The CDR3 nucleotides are TGTGCCAGCAGCTTAAACTTTGCGGGAGGGATCACCGGGGAGCTGTTTTTT. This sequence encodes CASSLNFAGGITGELFF. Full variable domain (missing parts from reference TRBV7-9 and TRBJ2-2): DTGVSQNPRHKITKRGQNVTFRCDPISEHNRLYWYRQTLGQGPEFLTYFQNEAQLEKSRLLSDRFSAERPKGSFSTLEIQRTEQGDSAMYLCASSLNFAGGITGELFFGEGSRLTVL.

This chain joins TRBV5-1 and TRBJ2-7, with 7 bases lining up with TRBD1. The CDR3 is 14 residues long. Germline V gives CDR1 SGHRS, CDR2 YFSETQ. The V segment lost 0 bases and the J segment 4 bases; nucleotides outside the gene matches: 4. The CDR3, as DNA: TGCGCCAGCAGCTTGGAGGGGGCAATTTACGAGCAGTACTTC. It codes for CASSLEGAIYEQYF.

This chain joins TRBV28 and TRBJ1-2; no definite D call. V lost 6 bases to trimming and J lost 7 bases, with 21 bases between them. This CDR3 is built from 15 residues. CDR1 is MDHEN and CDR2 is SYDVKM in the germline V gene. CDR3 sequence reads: CASSRVRVKGSGYTF. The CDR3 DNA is TGTGCCAGCAGCCGAGTTCGGGTTAAAGGTAGTGGCTACACCTTC.

The CDR3 DNA follows: TGCACCAGCAGCCAAGATTCTGGGACTAGCGGGAGTAACGCAGATACGCAGTATTTT. Translating it yields CTSSQDSGTSGSNADTQYF. This chain uses TRBV1 with TRBJ2-3; the D call of TRBD2 is as the table states it, not checked on the DNA. TRBV1 is a pseudogene. This CDR3 is 19 amino acids long.

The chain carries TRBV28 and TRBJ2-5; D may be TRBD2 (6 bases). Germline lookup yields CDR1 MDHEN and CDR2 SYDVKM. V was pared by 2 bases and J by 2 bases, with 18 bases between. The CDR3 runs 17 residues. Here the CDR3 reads CASSLSPAGAGQETQYF. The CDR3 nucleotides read TGTGCCAGCAGTTTAAGCCCAGCGGGTGCGGGGCAAGAGACCCAGTACTTC. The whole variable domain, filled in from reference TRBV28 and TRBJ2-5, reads DVKVTQSSRYLVKRTGEKVFLECVQDMDHENMFWYRQDPGLGLRLIYFSYDVKMKEKGDIPEGYSVSREKKERFSLILESASTNQTSMYLCASSLSPAGAGQETQYFGPGTRLLVL.

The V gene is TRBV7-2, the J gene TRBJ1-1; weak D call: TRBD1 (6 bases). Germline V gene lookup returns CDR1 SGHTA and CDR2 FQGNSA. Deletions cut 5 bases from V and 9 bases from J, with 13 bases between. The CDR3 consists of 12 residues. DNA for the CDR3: TGTGCCAGCAGCCCTGACAGGCTTAAAGCTTTCTTT. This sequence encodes CASSPDRLKAFF.

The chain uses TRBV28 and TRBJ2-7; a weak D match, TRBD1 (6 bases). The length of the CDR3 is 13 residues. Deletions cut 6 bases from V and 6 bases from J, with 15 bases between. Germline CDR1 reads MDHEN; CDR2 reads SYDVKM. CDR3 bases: TGTGCCAGCAGAGATATGGGACAAGTCGAGCAGTACTTC. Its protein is CASRDMGQVEQYF.

The CDR3 reads CASRSWGVDEQYF. DNA of the CDR3: TGTGCCAGCAGGTCCTGGGGGGTGGACGAGCAGTACTTC. The chain joins TRBV6-5 to TRBJ2-7; perhaps TRBD2 as D (6 bases). Germline CDR1 and CDR2: MNHEY and SVGAGI. The CDR3 sequence is 13 residues long. Trimming removed 6 bases at V and 5 bases at J, with 14 bases between.

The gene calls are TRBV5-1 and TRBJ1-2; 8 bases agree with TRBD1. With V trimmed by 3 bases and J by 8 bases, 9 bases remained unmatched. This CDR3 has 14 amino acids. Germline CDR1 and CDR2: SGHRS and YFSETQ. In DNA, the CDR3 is TGCGCCAGCAGCTCCGACCTGACAGGGGTAGGCTACACCTTC. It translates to CASSSDLTGVGYTF.

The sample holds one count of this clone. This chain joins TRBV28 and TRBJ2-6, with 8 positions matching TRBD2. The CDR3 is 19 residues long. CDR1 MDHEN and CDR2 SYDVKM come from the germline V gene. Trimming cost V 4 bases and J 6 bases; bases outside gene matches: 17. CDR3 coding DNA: TGTGCCAGCAGTTCGTACACCGGGACTAGAGCCACTAAGGCCAACGTCCTGACTTTC. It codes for CASSSYTGTRATKANVLTF.

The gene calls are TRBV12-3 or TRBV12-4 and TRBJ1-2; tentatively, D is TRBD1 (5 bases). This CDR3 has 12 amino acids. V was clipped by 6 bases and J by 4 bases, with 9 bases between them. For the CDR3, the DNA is TGTGCCAGCAGCGTGGGGCCCTATGGCTACACCTTC. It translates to CASSVGPYGYTF.

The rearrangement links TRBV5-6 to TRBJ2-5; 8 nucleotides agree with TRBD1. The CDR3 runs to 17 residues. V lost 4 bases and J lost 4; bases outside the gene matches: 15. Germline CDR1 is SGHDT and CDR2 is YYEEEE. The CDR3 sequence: CASSQGQELWVRETQYF. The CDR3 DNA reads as TGTGCCAGCAGCCAGGGACAGGAGCTGTGGGTACGAGAGACCCAGTACTTC.